This T cell receptor (beta chain) was sequenced during a study of T cell responses to AZD1222 COVID-19 vaccine. Notes on the study in general: Elevations in Spike-specific TCR breadth and depth followed administration of two AZD1222 doses. Among the donors, most were white British and more were female, and clonal diversity was possibly underestimated.

Germline trimming cut 2 bases from V and 4 bases from J; bases unmatched to any gene: 8. From germline, CDR1 is LGHNA and CDR2 YSLEER. CDR3 length: 15 amino acids. The repertoire was sequenced with immunoSEQ multiplex PCR; TCRdb's copy has only in-frame clones and lacks some. The sample comprises roughly 150,000 clones, 85% to 95% of which are singletons, and about 2.5% rests with the top ten. Comment on this clone: What it binds is unknown.

The sequence came from an adult in good health. The chain joins TRBV4-3 to TRBJ2-7; 7 bases agree with TRBD1. Sequenced here: peripheral blood, sampled on day 0 of AZD1222 vaccination. The CDR3 here is CASSQSRQGTYEQYF. Written as DNA, the CDR3 is TGCGCCAGCAGCCAATCCAGACAGGGAACGTACGAGCAGTACTTC.